This T cell receptor (beta chain) was retrieved from a study of OX40 agonist ivuxolimab in advanced cancers. On the study more broadly: At 0.01 to 10 mg/kg, ivuxolimab was administered intravenously to patients every 2 weeks.

This clone was seen once. Germline CDR1 and CDR2: MNHEY and SMNVEV (reference sequence). V trimming: 7 bases; J trimming: 1 base; junction bases outside the gene matches: 5. CDR3 length: 14 amino acids. The method was immunoSEQ multiplex PCR; TCRdb's version includes in-frame clones alone and lacks a portion of them. The table lists some 64,000 clones, roughly 85% of them singletons. This sample comprised CD4+ or CD8+ T cells sorted from blood, obtained in a trial of the OX40 agonist ivuxolimab. This chain links TRBV27 with TRBJ1-1, with 8 bases lining up with TRBD1. The clonotype comes from an adult with an advanced solid tumor such as melanoma, head and neck, liver or kidney cancer. The DNA for the CDR3 is TGTGCCAGCACACCGGGACAGGCGAACACTGAAGCTTTCTTT. Residues: CASTPGQANTEAFF.